This TCR beta chain was obtained from a study of T-cell reconstitution after alpha-beta-depleted transplantation in children. Unique molecular identifiers featured in how the TCRbeta library was prepared. TCRdb re-called the PCR reads with MiXCR, one entry per CDR3 protein. The sample includes more than 400,000 distinct CDR3 sequences, over 9.5% of them seen just once. This clonotype was picked up a small number of times. This receptor was obtained from a female patient aged 2 to 10 who had a stem cell transplant for aplastic anemia, so the T cells may come from the graft donor. Here the sequenced sample was PBMCs, mostly from graft donor cells, taken 180 days after TCRalphabeta/CD19-depleted stem cell transplant.

In DNA form, the CDR3 reads TGCAGCGCTCGGACTAGCGGGAGGGGGACCCAGTACTTC. It yields the protein CSARTSGRGTQYF. The gene calls are TRBV29-1 and TRBJ2-5; TRBD2 agrees at 15 bases. Trimming at V came to 7 bases and at J to 7 bases, leaving 4 bases not matched to a gene. Germline V CDR1 and CDR2: SQVTM, ANQGSEA. This CDR3 has 13 amino acids.